This T cell receptor (beta chain) was identified in a study of shared clonotypes between healthy human individuals. This clone was seen a few times. CD4+ cells yielded CD45RA+ naive and CD45RA-negative memory subsets. Germline V gene data show CDR1 as LNHDA and CDR2 as SQIVND (reference sequence). Germline trimming cut 7 bases from V and 0 bases from J; bases unmatched to any gene: 10. The CDR3 contains 16 residues. Using immunoSEQ multiplex PCR, the repertoire was profiled, and TCRdb retains in-frame clones only, with some absent. This table holds more than 1 million clones, approximately 80% found once.

This clonotype was sampled from a man aged 18 to 30 in good health. Some clones in this sample may be carry-over from other donors' samples. What was sequenced was memory CD4+ T cells from PBMCs. The subset here: CD45RA-negative fraction. The chain is built from TRBV19 and TRBJ2-3; 7 nucleotides line up with TRBD1. The CDR3 is CASTSGQSSSTDTQYF. As DNA, the CDR3 is TGTGCCAGTACCTCGGGACAGTCCTCTAGCACAGATACGCAGTATTTT.